What follows are 20 T cell receptor beta chains derived from one specimen sequenced in a study of CD8+CD57+ T cells in acquired aplastic anemia. Profiles of TCR beta VDJ and CDR3 were generated from a genomic DNA template. TCRdb reprocessed the reads with MiXCR, giving one entry per CDR3 protein. The table lists 200,000 to 250,000 distinct CDR3 sequences, about half of them singletons. Individuals selected for sequencing had exhibited CD8+CD57+ cell expansion on flow cytometry. The sample taken for sequencing was sorted CD4+, CD8+, or CD8+CD57+ T cells (not recorded which) from PBMCs. These receptors originate from a human donor with aplastic anemia.

This chain uses TRBV25-1 with TRBJ1-1; 7 positions match TRBD1. Germline values: CDR1 MGHDK, CDR2 SYGVNS. The trim removed 5 bases at V and 6 bases at J, leaving 6 bases unmatched. The CDR3 runs to 13 residues. The CDR3: CASSSRQGAEAFF. DNA for the CDR3: TGTGCCAGCAGTTCCCGACAGGGAGCTGAAGCTTTCTTT. Variable domain in full (rest from reference TRBV25-1 and TRBJ1-1): EADIYQTPRYLVIGTGKKITLECSQTMGHDKMYWYQQDPGMELHLIHYSYGVNSTEKGDLSSESTVSRIRTEHFPLTLESARPSHTSQYLCASSSRQGAEAFFGQGTRLTVV.

V and J are TRBV10-3 and TRBJ1-2, with 12 bases fitting TRBD1. Unmatched junction bases numbered 9, after V lost 2 bases and J lost 5 bases. Germline CDR1 reads ENHRY; CDR2 reads SYGVKD. CDR3 length: 17 residues. The CDR3 is CAISEGVLGQGAYGYTF. CDR3 DNA: TGTGCCATCAGTGAGGGAGTTTTGGGACAGGGGGCTTATGGCTACACCTTC.

The chain links TRBV3-1 to TRBJ2-3; 9 positions agree with TRBD2. The germline V gene has CDR1 LGHDT and CDR2 YNNKEL (reference sequence). The J segment lost 5 bases and the V segment lost 5 bases, leaving 11 bases of the junction unmatched. This CDR3 is 16 amino acids long. Here the CDR3 reads CASSSGAGGRGDTQYF. The DNA for the CDR3 is TGTGCCAGCAGCTCAGGGGCGGGGGGGCGTGGAGATACGCAGTATTTT.

About this clonotype: At one of its ends the junction is not consistent with the germline gene, which may arise from a read error. The J gene is TRBJ1-5, the V gene TRBV7-9; TRBD1 matches at 10 bases. Germline V CDR1 and CDR2: SEHNR, FQNEAQ (reference sequence). This CDR3 has 15 amino acids. As DNA, the CDR3 is TGTGCCTGCAGTAGAGGACAGGGGGGCAATCAGCCCCAGCATTTT. Translating gives CACSRGQGGNQPQHF. Full variable domain (rest looked up from reference TRBV7-9 and TRBJ1-5): DTGVSQNPRHKITKRGQNVTFRCDPISEHNRLYWYRQTLGQGPEFLTYFQNEAQLEKSRLLSDRFSAERPKGSFSTLEIQRTEQGDSAMYLCACSRGQGGNQPQHFGDGTRLSIL.

This clonotype was observed at least ten times. The chain has TRBV10-3 and TRBJ2-6, with 7 bases aligning to TRBD1. The germline CDR1 and CDR2 sequences are ENHRY and SYGVKD. The J segment lost 4 bases and the V segment lost 3 bases, leaving 9 bases of the junction unmatched. This CDR3 spans 17 amino acids. CDR3 region: CAISDRDSLRGANVLTF. CDR3 nucleotide sequence: TGTGCCATCAGTGACCGGGACAGCCTCCGGGGGGCCAACGTCCTGACTTTC.

This clonotype has ten or more counts. The CDR3 spells CASSPWGQGEHHGYTF. As DNA, the CDR3 is TGTGCCAGCAGCCCCTGGGGACAGGGTGAGCATCATGGCTACACCTTC. This rearrangement joins TRBV7-9 to TRBJ1-2, with TRBD1 matching over 9 bases. J was trimmed by 6 bases and V by 5 bases; bases with no gene match: 13. The CDR3 runs 16 residues. CDR1 is SEHNR and CDR2 is FQNEAQ in the germline V gene (reference sequence).

The chain is built from TRBV2 and TRBJ2-5; 10 bases fit TRBD2. CDR1 and CDR2 (germline): SNHLY, FYNNEI. V lost 4 bases, J lost 7 bases, and 9 bases stayed unmatched. The length of the CDR3 is 15 residues. CDR3 amino acids: CASSASGGPGGTQYF. The DNA for the CDR3 is TGTGCCAGCAGTGCTAGCGGGGGTCCGGGGGGGACCCAGTACTTC. The complete variable domain, with remaining parts taken from reference TRBV2 and TRBJ2-5, reads EPEVTQTPSHQVTQMGQEVILRCVPISNHLYFYWYRQILGQKVEFLVSFYNNEISEKSEIFDDQFSVERPDGSNFTLKIRSTKLEDSAMYFCASSASGGPGGTQYFGPGTRLLVL.

This clonotype was detected a few times. The CDR3 reads CATRGSGQGDTEAFF. For the CDR3, the DNA is TGTGCCACGAGGGGATCCGGACAGGGGGACACTGAAGCTTTCTTT. The rearrangement uses TRBV2 and TRBJ1-1; 10 nucleotides agree with TRBD1. Germline V gene data show CDR1 as SNHLY and CDR2 as FYNNEI. V was clipped by 10 bases and J by 3 bases; unmatched bases: 11. CDR3 length: 15 residues.

Concerning this clonotype itself: One junction end does not reproduce the germline sequence, and a read error may be involved. The chain is built from TRBV6-1 and TRBJ2-7; weak D call: TRBD1 (5 bases). CDR1 and CDR2 from the germline V gene are MNHNS and SASEGT. This CDR3 contains 14 residues. The CDR3 sequence: CASSYQQGAYGQYF. The DNA of the CDR3 is TGTGCCAGCAGTTACCAGCAGGGTGCCTACGGGCAGTACTTC.

J is TRBJ1-5 and V is TRBV7-3; 7 nucleotides match TRBD1. This CDR3 is built from 18 residues. Trimming removed 5 bases from V and 0 bases from J; junction bases left unmatched: 13. Germline V gives CDR1 SGHTA, CDR2 FQGTGA. The CDR3 sequence: CASSPDPTGFISNQPQHF. DNA for the CDR3: TGTGCCAGCAGCCCGGACCCGACAGGGTTTATTAGCAATCAGCCCCAGCATTTT.

This clonotype was counted at least ten times. The gene calls are TRBV4-1 and TRBJ1-1, with a possible D match to TRBD1 (5 bases). Germline CDR1 and CDR2: MGHRA and YSYEKL. This CDR3 is 16 amino acids long. V was trimmed by 4 bases and J by 4 bases, leaving 19 bases between them. The CDR3 reads CASSRGAGLSSTEAFF. CDR3 coding DNA: TGCGCCAGCAGCCGAGGTGCGGGACTCAGCAGCACTGAAGCTTTCTTT.

This clonotype was counted ten times or more. The chain is built from TRBV14 and TRBJ2-5; D perhaps matches TRBD2 (6 bases). Germline CDR1 SGHDN, CDR2 FVKESK. The CDR3 spans 15 residues. Trimming cost V 4 bases and J 6 bases, with 18 bases left between them. The CDR3 nucleotides read TGTGCCAGCAGCCCGGGACTCCTCCCCAGCCAGACCCAGTACTTC. Amino acid sequence: CASSPGLLPSQTQYF.

The chain uses TRBV7-9 and TRBJ2-5; D remains unclear. The CDR3 runs to 12 residues. V lost 5 bases and J 5 bases, leaving 9 bases between the germline ends. Germline V gene lookup returns CDR1 SEHNR and CDR2 FQNEAQ (reference sequence). The CDR3, as DNA: TGTGCCAGCAGCCTAGAGGCGGAGACCCAGTACTTC. It is translated as CASSLEAETQYF. The entire variable domain, with the rest obtained from reference TRBV7-9 and TRBJ2-5, is as follows: DTGVSQNPRHKITKRGQNVTFRCDPISEHNRLYWYRQTLGQGPEFLTYFQNEAQLEKSRLLSDRFSAERPKGSFSTLEIQRTEQGDSAMYLCASSLEAETQYFGPGTRLLVL.

This clonotype showed up many times. V and J are TRBV4-1 and TRBJ1-5; D is ambiguous. Trimming removed 3 bases from V and 0 bases from J, with 6 bases in between. This CDR3 spans 14 amino acids. Germline values: CDR1 MGHRA, CDR2 YSYEKL. CDR3 DNA sequence: TGCGCCAGCAGCCACTACGGTAGCAATCAGCCCCAGCATTTT. Residues: CASSHYGSNQPQHF.

The CDR3 reads CSAGEGTEAFF. CDR3 nucleotides: TGCAGCGCAGGGGAGGGCACTGAAGCTTTCTTT. This chain connects TRBV29-1 to TRBJ1-1; D perhaps matches TRBD1 (6 bases). V lost 7 bases and J 4 bases, leaving 10 bases between the germline ends. Looked up from germline, CDR1 is SQVTM and CDR2 is ANQGSEA. This CDR3 has 11 amino acids.

This clonotype appeared many times. V is TRBV5-8 and J is TRBJ1-2; D unresolved. Germline-derived CDR1 and CDR2 are SGHTS and YDEGEE. CDR3 length: 16 amino acids. V lost 4 bases to trimming and J lost 3 bases, with 19 bases between them. Here the CDR3 DNA reads TGTGCCAGCAGCGCCCCTACAGATACGCTAGACTATGGCTACACCTTC. This codes for CASSAPTDTLDYGYTF.

This clonotype occurred many times. This chain joins TRBV7-6 and TRBJ2-7; D may be TRBD1 or TRBD2 (6 bases each). The V end was cut by 2 bases, the J end by 6 bases, with 17 bases between. This CDR3 region has 15 residues. The V gene's germline CDR1 is SGHVS and CDR2 FNYEAQ. CDR3 sequence reads: CASSLRGEHPSEQYF. The CDR3 region has the DNA TGTGCCAGCAGCTTAAGGGGGGAGCATCCTTCCGAGCAGTACTTC.

This clonotype was seen once. The chain combines TRBV5-6 with TRBJ1-5, with 7 bases matching TRBD1. Germline V gene sequence: CDR1 SGHDT, CDR2 YYEEEE. After removal of 5 bases from V and 5 bases from J, the junction contained 13 bases not matched to a gene. The CDR3 is 16 residues long. Written as DNA, the CDR3 is TGTGCCAGCAGAACCCACCTACAGGGGATGGATCAGCCCCAGCATTTT. It translates to CASRTHLQGMDQPQHF.

The chain links TRBV12-3 or TRBV12-4 to TRBJ2-2; weak D call: TRBD2 (6 bases). The V end lost 7 bases, the J end lost 8 bases, and 8 bases lay between the germline ends. CDR3 length equals 11 residues. The chain's CDR3 is CASILAGELFF. The DNA of the CDR3 is TGTGCCAGCATCCTAGCGGGGGAGCTGTTTTTT.

CDR3 sequence: CSYRTQETQYF. The CDR3 nucleotides read TGCAGTTACAGGACCCAAGAGACCCAGTACTTC. The chain links TRBV29-1 to TRBJ2-5; D is perhaps TRBD1 (5 bases). Germline CDR1 reads SQVTM; CDR2 reads ANQGSEA. This CDR3 comprises 11 residues.